The rows below give T cell receptor beta chains drawn from one sample of a study of cytomegalovirus exposure and HLA in healthy donors. The table came from immunoSEQ multiplex PCR; TCRdb's copy has only in-frame clones and leaves some out. The data contain about 160,000 clones, roughly 96% of them singletons. The sequenced material came from PBMCs. The receptors derive from a woman under 30 in good health and CMV-seronegative. Each CDR3 is given without its conserved first and last residue. The order of the fields is V gene, J gene, CDR3 protein.

v_gene: TRBV4-2
j_gene: TRBJ2-5
CDR3aa: ASSQAASGEAGETQY

v_gene: TRBV10-3
j_gene: TRBJ2-1
CDR3aa: AISDRGQMNNEQF

v_gene: TRBV27
j_gene: TRBJ1-6
CDR3aa: ASSLRQGNSPLH

v_gene: TRBV15
j_gene: TRBJ1-1
CDR3aa: ATSRSRQGEAF

v_gene: TRBV6-6
j_gene: TRBJ1-1
CDR3aa: ASSYSTGEAF

v_gene: TRBV5-4
j_gene: TRBJ2-3
CDR3aa: ASSLVLAGGSDTQY

v_gene: TRBV6-1
j_gene: TRBJ2-1
CDR3aa: ASSRGVAVDEQF

v_gene: TRBV30
j_gene: TRBJ1-2
CDR3aa: AWSVQQRRGGYT

v_gene: TRBV4-3
j_gene: TRBJ1-2
CDR3aa: ASSQDAGRENYGYT

v_gene: TRBV5-1
j_gene: TRBJ2-1
CDR3aa: ASSLVPGSYNEQF

v_gene: TRBV6-6
j_gene: TRBJ2-2
CDR3aa: ASSYIVAGNTGELF

v_gene: TRBV29-1
j_gene: TRBJ1-4
CDR3aa: SAKPGGATNEKLF

v_gene: TRBV4-2
j_gene: TRBJ2-1
CDR3aa: ASRASGGAYHEQF

v_gene: TRBV6-4
j_gene: TRBJ2-1
CDR3aa: ASSDSAGGHNEQF

v_gene: TRBV5-1
j_gene: TRBJ2-7
CDR3aa: ASRTGWGNREEQY

v_gene: TRBV7-9
j_gene: TRBJ2-2
CDR3aa: ASSYAGTGDTGELF

v_gene: TRBV7-9
j_gene: TRBJ2-5
CDR3aa: ASSPIGETQY

v_gene: TRBV4-1
j_gene: TRBJ2-1
CDR3aa: ASSQPGLAGDAAYNEQF

v_gene: TRBV11-2
j_gene: TRBJ1-6
CDR3aa: ASSSPRGSYNSPLH

v_gene: TRBV11-1
j_gene: TRBJ1-2
CDR3aa: ASSLEGGYGYT

v_gene: TRBV2
j_gene: TRBJ2-7
CDR3aa: ASSGTRGYEQY

v_gene: TRBV7-9
j_gene: TRBJ2-6
CDR3aa: ASSTNRGPGANVLT

v_gene: TRBV7-9
j_gene: TRBJ1-1
CDR3aa: ASSLEGVRTEAF

v_gene: TRBV6-5
j_gene: TRBJ2-7
CDR3aa: ASSTRQGRPYEQY

v_gene: TRBV6-5
j_gene: TRBJ2-1
CDR3aa: ASSYSRNNEQF

v_gene: TRBV4-1
j_gene: TRBJ1-1
CDR3aa: ASSQGRIRQVNTEAF

v_gene: TRBV7-6
j_gene: TRBJ1-1
CDR3aa: ASSSGQKAF

v_gene: TRBV4-2
j_gene: TRBJ1-6
CDR3aa: ASSQDRENNSPLH

v_gene: TRBV4-2
j_gene: TRBJ1-1
CDR3aa: ASSQVGGNTEAF

v_gene: TRBV7-3
j_gene: TRBJ2-5
CDR3aa: ASSLGGHSQETQY

v_gene: TRBV6-5
j_gene: TRBJ2-7
CDR3aa: ASSYGRSSYEQY

v_gene: TRBV9
j_gene: TRBJ2-1
CDR3aa: ASSVEFMGAGYNEQF

v_gene: TRBV11-2
j_gene: TRBJ1-5
CDR3aa: ASSLDLYQPQH

v_gene: TRBV19
j_gene: TRBJ2-5
CDR3aa: ASSQDRGRETQY

v_gene: TRBV6-1
j_gene: TRBJ2-3
CDR3aa: ASRWATDTQY

v_gene: TRBV29-1
j_gene: TRBJ1-3
CDR3aa: SVVRGSENTIY

v_gene: TRBV2
j_gene: TRBJ1-5
CDR3aa: ASIADSNQPQH

v_gene: TRBV5-1
j_gene: TRBJ2-2
CDR3aa: ASSLARGTGGELF

v_gene: TRBV6-1
j_gene: TRBJ2-5
CDR3aa: ASSERGYQETQY

v_gene: TRBV2
j_gene: TRBJ2-5
CDR3aa: ASSSFAGDLFSQY

v_gene: TRBV10-3
j_gene: TRBJ2-1
CDR3aa: AILDPRQGHNEQF

v_gene: TRBV7-2
j_gene: TRBJ2-5
CDR3aa: ASSPSGLETQY

v_gene: TRBV4-3
j_gene: TRBJ1-4
CDR3aa: ASSPDSQNEKLF

v_gene: TRBV11-2
j_gene: TRBJ2-5
CDR3aa: ASSLVGTGGQETQY

v_gene: TRBV7-8
j_gene: TRBJ2-3
CDR3aa: ASSLSFRTDTQY

v_gene: TRBV4-3
j_gene: TRBJ2-7
CDR3aa: ASSQEWGLAETYEQY

v_gene: TRBV6-5
j_gene: TRBJ2-7
CDR3aa: ASSEGGSYEQY

v_gene: TRBV13
j_gene: TRBJ1-4
CDR3aa: ASSSGQGNEKLF

v_gene: TRBV7-2
j_gene: TRBJ2-7
CDR3aa: ASSSLRTGEQY

v_gene: TRBV4-2
j_gene: TRBJ2-2
CDR3aa: ASSQGQGGGTGELF

v_gene: TRBV6-6
j_gene: TRBJ2-3
CDR3aa: ASSYTEATDTQY

v_gene: TRBV6-1
j_gene: TRBJ1-5
CDR3aa: ATLDRTYSNQPQH

v_gene: TRBV4-3
j_gene: TRBJ2-7
CDR3aa: ASSPGTGNYEQY

v_gene: TRBV7-8
j_gene: TRBJ1-4
CDR3aa: ASSQPYRGRRPNEKLF